This entry features one T cell receptor (beta chain) sequence. Antigen unknown. The data were obtained in a study of T cell responses to AZD1222 COVID-19 vaccine. Findings and caveats of the study: Donors in the cohort were predominantly white British and more often female, and clonal diversity was possibly underestimated. Without day 14 samples, only post-peak T cell repertoires were studied.

The CDR3 length is 16 residues. Germline V gene data show CDR1 as SGDLS and CDR2 as YYNGEE. The V and J ends lost 0 bases and 7 bases respectively, with 14 bases between them. Here immunoSEQ multiplex PCR was the method, and the copy in TCRdb shows in-frame clones only, minus some. This table has tens of thousands of clones, about 90% appearing once. The source material was peripheral blood, sampled on day 0 of AZD1222 vaccination. The chain uses TRBV9 and TRBJ1-6, with D possibly matching TRBD1 (6 bases). The source of this sequence is an adult in good health. CDR3 residues: CASSVGVQGKNSPLHF. CDR3 bases: TGTGCCAGCAGCGTAGGAGTACAGGGAAAAAATTCACCCCTCCACTTT.